One and the same sample provided the 23 T cell receptor beta chains below, sequenced in a study of cytomegalovirus exposure and HLA in healthy donors (TCRdb year 2017). The library was obtained by the immunoSEQ multiplex PCR assay. For the multiplex PCR, a mixture combining 60 forward primers for TCR Vbeta segments and 13 reverse primers for TCR Jbeta segments was used. Drawn from immuneACCESS, this table holds only the in-frame rearrangements with V and J called that TCRdb kept. Clones are partly lost; checked studies trace under half to an unresolved V gene and leave the rest unexplained. The sample profile shows 120,000 or so clones; about 80% of them were found once. 2.5% to 3.5% of the sample is taken by the ten largest. Sequencing was carried out using PBMCs. All receptors come from a woman aged 50 to 60 in good health and CMV-seronegative.

V and J are TRBV2 and TRBJ2-3; TRBD2 aligns across 8 bases. Germline values: CDR1 SNHLY, CDR2 FYNNEI. This CDR3 is 15 amino acids long. With V trimmed by 8 bases and J by 2 bases, 9 bases remained unmatched. For the CDR3, the DNA is TGTGCCAGCTGGTATATAGCGGGGAACACAGATACGCAGTATTTT. The encoded protein is CASWYIAGNTDTQYF.

The chain recombines TRBV18 with TRBJ2-1, with 9 bases lining up with TRBD1. Germline CDR1 reads KGHSH; CDR2 reads LQKENI. J gave up 4 bases and V 3 bases, and 7 bases lay outside the gene matches. This CDR3 has 16 amino acids. The DNA of the CDR3 is TGTGCCAGCTCACCCCCGCGGGACAGGGAGTACAATGAGCAGTTCTTC. It encodes CASSPPRDREYNEQFF.

This clone has a single count. V is TRBV4-3 and J is TRBJ2-3, with TRBD2 identical over 9 bases. With 5 bases clipped from V and 7 bases from J, the junction kept 10 bases outside the gene matches. The CDR3 totals 15 residues. CDR1 is LGHNA, CDR2 YSLEER, per germline. CDR3 region: CASSETGTSQYTQYF. The CDR3, as DNA: TGCGCCAGCAGCGAAACCGGGACTAGCCAATATACGCAGTATTTT.

The chain has TRBV15 and TRBJ2-1, with TRBD2 matching over 14 bases. The CDR3 spans 18 residues. CDR1 is LNHNV, CDR2 YYDKDF, per germline (reference sequence). Unmatched junction bases numbered 3, after V lost 1 base and J lost 1 base. In DNA form, the CDR3 reads TGTGCCACCAGCAGAGGTGGGACTAGCGGGAGTTCCTACAATGAGCAGTTCTTC. It translates to CATSRGGTSGSSYNEQFF.

CDR3 DNA: TGTGCCAGCAGTATCGGACAGCTAAGGGGTCAGCCCCAGCATTTT. Its protein product is CASSIGQLRGQPQHF. V usage is TRBV2 and J usage is TRBJ1-5; D might be TRBD1 (6 bases). Germline CDR1 SNHLY, CDR2 FYNNEI. This CDR3 spans 15 amino acids. V lost 5 bases and J lost 6, with 17 bases in between.

V usage is TRBV28 and J usage is TRBJ2-6, with D uncertain. CDR1 is MDHEN, CDR2 SYDVKM, per germline. Deletions cut 2 bases from V and 2 bases from J, with 4 bases between. The CDR3 is 14 amino acids. CDR3 amino acids: CASSLNTGANVLTF. In DNA, the CDR3 is TGTGCCAGCAGTTTAAACACTGGGGCCAACGTCCTGACTTTC.

DNA for the CDR3: TGCAGCGTGGGGACAGGGGGAACTCAGCCCCAGCATTTT. Translating gives CSVGTGGTQPQHF. The V call is TRBV29-1, the J call TRBJ1-5; TRBD1 matches 11 bases. The CDR3 has 13 residues. Germline-derived CDR1 and CDR2 are SQVTM and ANQGSEA. V lost 6 bases, J lost 6 bases, and 4 bases stayed unmatched.

Only one count was recorded for this clone. V usage is TRBV4-2 and J usage is TRBJ1-5; D not resolved. V gave up 0 bases and J gave up 0 bases, with 6 bases separating them. Per the germline V gene, CDR1 is LGHNA and CDR2 is YNFKEQ. This CDR3 has 15 residues. The CDR3 DNA sequence: TGTGCCAGCAGCCAAGAACACAGTAGCAATCAGCCCCAGCATTTT. Its protein is CASSQEHSSNQPQHF.

V is TRBV6-6 and J is TRBJ1-5, with D tentatively TRBD1 (6 bases). The CDR3 is made up of 15 amino acids. V lost 5 bases and J 2 bases, leaving 13 bases between the germline ends. The germline V gene has CDR1 MNHNY and CDR2 SVGAGI (reference sequence). CDR3 sequence: CASSRTEWRNQPQHF. In DNA, the CDR3 is TGTGCCAGCAGTCGGACAGAGTGGCGCAATCAGCCCCAGCATTTT.

The chain carries TRBV30 and TRBJ2-7, with TRBD1 matching over 7 bases. Trimming cost V 7 bases and J 0 bases; bases outside gene matches: 9. The CDR3 has 14 amino acids. Per germline, CDR1 GTSNPN and CDR2 SVGIG (reference sequence). The CDR3 DNA is TGTGCCTCCAAAGGGGGCAGACTCTCCTACGAGCAGTACTTC. Protein product: CASKGGRLSYEQYF.

The chain joins TRBV6-5 to TRBJ1-3, with 7 bases identical to TRBD1. The germline V gene has CDR1 MNHEY and CDR2 SVGAGI. J was trimmed by 4 bases and V by 4 bases; bases with no gene match: 4. The CDR3 is 14 amino acids. The CDR3, as DNA: TGTGCCAGCAGTTCGCGGGACAGAGGAAACACCATATATTTT. Amino acid sequence: CASSSRDRGNTIYF.

This sequence joins TRBV5-1 and TRBJ2-3; D is possibly TRBD1 (5 bases). This CDR3 comprises 14 residues. The V gene's germline CDR1 is SGHRS and CDR2 YFSETQ. The V gene lost 3 bases and the J gene lost 4 bases, with 12 bases spanning the gap. For the CDR3, the DNA is TGCGCCAGCAGCTCCCAGGGTCAGGCAGATACGCAGTATTTT. As protein: CASSSQGQADTQYF.

The V and J genes are TRBV25-1 and TRBJ1-2; 7 bases fit TRBD1. J lost 5 bases, V lost 1 base, and 7 bases had no gene match. Germline V gene data show CDR1 as MGHDK and CDR2 as SYGVNS. The CDR3 covers 15 residues. The CDR3 nucleotides read TGTGCCAGCAGTGAATTCTTCGAGACAGGGTATGGCTACACCTTC. Protein: CASSEFFETGYGYTF.

In this sample, this clone turned up once. This chain links TRBV18 with TRBJ2-7, with D possibly matching TRBD1 (6 bases). Germline lookup yields CDR1 KGHSH and CDR2 LQKENI. The CDR3 sequence is 13 residues long. Deletions cut 8 bases from V and 4 bases from J, with 15 bases between. CDR3 in amino acids: CASGDRNSYEQYF. Here the CDR3 DNA reads TGTGCCAGCGGTGACAGGAATTCTTACGAGCAGTACTTC. The full variable domain, rest sourced from reference TRBV18 and TRBJ2-7, is NAGVMQNPRHLVRRRGQEARLRCSPMKGHSHVYWYRQLPEEGLKFMVYLQKENIIDESGMPKERFSAEFPKEGPSILRIQQVVRGDSAAYFCASGDRNSYEQYFGPGTRLTVT.

The chain couples TRBV10-3 to TRBJ1-2, with TRBD1 as a possible D gene (5 bases). Germline CDR1 ENHRY, CDR2 SYGVKD. V was shortened by 2 bases and J by 2 bases, with 9 bases between the two germline ends. The CDR3 extends over 14 amino acids. The CDR3 reads CAISEETVNYGYTF. Here the CDR3 DNA reads TGTGCCATCAGTGAGGAGACAGTAAACTATGGCTACACCTTC.

J is TRBJ1-2 and V is TRBV28; the D gene is possibly TRBD1 (6 bases). V was pared by 4 bases and J by 8 bases, with 14 bases between. The germline V gene has CDR1 MDHEN and CDR2 SYDVKM. The CDR3 runs to 13 residues. The CDR3 nucleotides read TGTGCCAGCAGTTGGAACAGGGATTACGGCTACACCTTC. This sequence encodes CASSWNRDYGYTF.

This clone appeared a few times. V is TRBV5-1 and J is TRBJ2-3, with D possibly TRBD2 on 6 matching bases. Trimming took 0 bases from V and 4 from J, leaving 12 bases between them. Per the germline V gene, CDR1 is SGHRS and CDR2 is YFSETQ. The CDR3 has 15 residues. The CDR3 DNA follows: TGCGCCAGCAGCTTGGGCGGGGAGTGGGCAGATACGCAGTATTTT. It specifies CASSLGGEWADTQYF.

Only a few counts were recorded for this clone. The V gene is TRBV2, the J gene TRBJ2-3, with a weak D call TRBD2 (7 bases). This CDR3 is 16 amino acids long. Trimming removed 3 bases at V and 6 bases at J, with 19 bases between. CDR1 is SNHLY, CDR2 FYNNEI, per germline. The CDR3 DNA is TGTGCCAGCAGTGAGGAGACTAGCCCAGGGGTTGATACGCAGTATTTT. Its protein is CASSEETSPGVDTQYF.

The chain combines TRBV13 with TRBJ1-2; 7 bases are shared with TRBD1. CDR1 is PRHDT, CDR2 FYEKMQ, per germline (reference sequence). With V trimmed by 3 bases and J by 11 bases, 9 bases remained unmatched. The CDR3 spans 13 residues. The CDR3 sequence is CASSFRTGVGYTF. CDR3 nucleotides: TGTGCCAGCAGCTTCAGGACAGGAGTTGGGTACACCTTC.

This sequence joins TRBV4-1 and TRBJ1-1, with a tentative D call TRBD1 (5 bases). The CDR3 length is 16 residues. V was trimmed by 0 bases and J by 3 bases, leaving 14 bases between them. CDR1 and CDR2 (germline): MGHRA, YSYEKL. CDR3 in DNA: TGCGCCAGCAGCCAAGAGCCCCCGGGGGGGGACACTGAAGCTTTCTTT. This codes for CASSQEPPGGDTEAFF.

This clone was seen a handful of times. The gene calls are TRBV29-1 and TRBJ1-2; possibly TRBD1 for D (5 bases). This CDR3 is built from 14 residues. V lost 0 bases and J 4 bases, leaving 12 bases between the germline ends. Germline values: CDR1 SQVTM, CDR2 ANQGSEA. CDR3 DNA sequence: TGCAGCGTTGAAGAATCTGCAGGGATCTATGGCTACACCTTC. Protein sequence: CSVEESAGIYGYTF.

The gene calls are TRBV4-2 and TRBJ1-1, with D maybe TRBD1 (6 bases). The CDR3 length is 15 residues. The germline V gene has CDR1 LGHNA and CDR2 YNFKEQ. V lost 0 bases and J 5 bases, leaving 13 bases between the germline ends. Written as DNA, the CDR3 is TGTGCCAGCAGCCAAGAAAAGGCAGGGGCTACTGAAGCTTTCTTT. The encoded protein is CASSQEKAGATEAFF.

In its sample, this clone was seen a few times. Mismatch with germline at one junction end may stem from a read error. The V and J genes are TRBV29-1 and TRBJ2-5, with D tentatively TRBD2 (6 bases). Germline CDR1 and CDR2: SQVTM and ANQGSEA. The CDR3 covers 13 residues. CDR3 protein: CSGGDAPQEAQYF. Here the CDR3 DNA reads TGCAGCGGGGGGGACGCTCCCCAAGAGGCCCAGTACTTC.